These 14 T cell receptor beta chains originate from one sample sequenced in a study of cytomegalovirus exposure and HLA in healthy donors. 60 Vbeta and 13 Jbeta primers were used in PCR. The method was immunoSEQ multiplex PCR; TCRdb's version includes in-frame clones alone and lacks a portion of them. The table shows 140,000 or so clones, with approximately 9% occurring only once. Sequences were obtained from PBMCs. These receptors all come from a male donor in good health and CMV-seronegative.

This clone was counted only a few times. The V gene is TRBV6-1, the J gene TRBJ1-2; 10 nucleotides line up with TRBD1. Germline assignment: CDR1 MNHNS and CDR2 SASEGT. V dropped 3 bases and J dropped 4; count of bases not matched to a gene: 8. This CDR3 has 16 residues. The chain's CDR3 is CASSEDLDRGGYGYTF. The CDR3 region has the DNA TGTGCCAGCAGTGAGGATCTGGACAGGGGGGGCTATGGCTACACCTTC.

This clone has just a few counts. This chain joins TRBV2 and TRBJ1-1; TRBD1 aligns across 9 bases. The germline CDR1 and CDR2 sequences are SNHLY and FYNNEI. After removal of 6 bases from V and 8 bases from J, the junction contained 7 bases not matched to a gene. CDR3 size: 13 residues. In nucleotides, the CDR3 is TGTGCCAGCAGGAGAGAGGGGACAGGGGAAGCTTTCTTT. This codes for CASRREGTGEAFF.

A single count supports this clone. The chain couples TRBV14 to TRBJ1-2, with D possibly being TRBD1 (6 bases). Germline V gene data show CDR1 as SGHDN and CDR2 as FVKESK. The CDR3 sequence is 13 residues long. V was pared by 7 bases and J by 4 bases, with 13 bases between. CDR3 DNA: TGTGCCAGCAACAGGGCGTCGGGCTATGGCTACACCTTC. Protein: CASNRASGYGYTF.

This clone came up a few times. Within the sample, other DNA sequences also encode this same CDR3. The V call is TRBV5-1, the J call TRBJ2-7; 11 nucleotides align to TRBD1. CDR1 is SGHRS and CDR2 is YFSETQ in the germline V gene. With 2 bases clipped from V and 4 bases from J, the junction kept 2 bases outside the gene matches. CDR3 length: 14 amino acids. The CDR3 DNA sequence: TGCGCCAGCAGCTTAGGACAGGGGGCTTACGAGCAGTACTTC. Its translation is CASSLGQGAYEQYF.

The CDR3 sequence: CASSLFSAGNQPQHF. In nucleotides, the CDR3 is TGTGCCAGCAGTTTATTCTCTGCAGGAAATCAGCCCCAGCATTTT. This chain joins TRBV28 and TRBJ1-5, with D uncertain. In germline, CDR1 is MDHEN, CDR2 SYDVKM. Trimming pared 1 base from V and 4 bases from J, leaving 11 bases between. The CDR3 length is 15 residues.

As concerns this clone: The junction and the germline gene differ at one end; a read error may be behind it. The rearrangement joins TRBV5-1 to TRBJ2-5; TRBD1 matches 7 bases. The last part of the DNA fits TRBJ2-7 better; the J call may be wrong. This CDR3 is built from 15 residues. The germline CDR1 and CDR2 sequences are SGHRS and YFSETQ. The CDR3 DNA follows: TGCGACAGCAGCCCCCAGCCGGGACAGCCCTACGAGCAGTACTTC. The encoded protein is CDSSPQPGQPYEQYF.

The rearrangement links TRBV6-4 to TRBJ2-5, with D possibly being TRBD2 (6 bases). Trimming left V 0 bases short and J 3 bases short, with 14 bases between. Germline V gives CDR1 MRHNA, CDR2 SNTAGT. This CDR3 is 16 amino acids long. The CDR3 spells CASSDSILTGEETQYF. As DNA, the CDR3 is TGTGCCAGCAGTGACTCGATCTTAACGGGGGAAGAGACCCAGTACTTC.

The chain carries TRBV7-2 and TRBJ2-5, with 13 bases aligning to TRBD2. Germline values: CDR1 SGHTA, CDR2 FQGNSA. The CDR3 is made up of 15 amino acids. V shed 5 bases, J shed 5 bases, and the junction held 5 bases outside the gene matches. The CDR3 coding sequence is TGTGCCAGCAGCCGACTAGCGGGGGGTCTGGAGACCCAGTACTTC. This sequence encodes CASSRLAGGLETQYF.

This clone turned up a few times. The chain employs TRBV6-1 and TRBJ1-2; 8 nucleotides line up with TRBD1. The V gene end was trimmed by 4 bases and the J gene end by 4 bases; junction bases not matched to a gene: 8. Germline V gene data show CDR1 as MNHNS and CDR2 as SASEGT. The CDR3 covers 15 residues. The CDR3 coding sequence is TGTGCCAGCAGTGCAAGGACAGGGCAAAGCTATGGCTACACCTTC. Amino acids: CASSARTGQSYGYTF.

On this clone itself: Germline is not matched at one junction end, which may reflect a read error. CDR3 bases: TGTGCCAGCTCACAAACCCCCCAAGGGGGTCCCCCCCACTTT. Protein product: CASSQTPQGGPPHF. J is TRBJ1-6 and V is TRBV18, with D possibly TRBD1 on 6 matching bases. Germline V gene sequence: CDR1 KGHSH, CDR2 LQKENI. The CDR3 is made up of 14 amino acids.

The chain carries TRBV28 and TRBJ2-3, with D perhaps TRBD2 (6 bases). Germline V CDR1 and CDR2: MDHEN, SYDVKM. V lost 6 bases and J 2 bases, leaving 15 bases between the germline ends. The CDR3 loop spans 15 amino acids. The CDR3 loop is CASRGGGRFTDTQYF. The DNA for the CDR3 is TGTGCCAGCAGGGGAGGAGGTCGTTTCACAGATACGCAGTATTTT. Based on the CDR3 plus reference TRBV28 and TRBJ2-3, the full variable domain is DVKVTQSSRYLVKRTGEKVFLECVQDMDHENMFWYRQDPGLGLRLIYFSYDVKMKEKGDIPEGYSVSREKKERFSLILESASTNQTSMYLCASRGGGRFTDTQYFGPGTRLTVL.

The chain joins TRBV2 to TRBJ1-2; TRBD1 is a possible D gene (6 bases). CDR1 and CDR2 (germline): SNHLY, FYNNEI. Trimming pared 3 bases from V and 11 bases from J, leaving 10 bases between. CDR3 length equals 11 residues. Here the CDR3 DNA reads TGTGCCAGCAGTGACCAGGGGCGGTACACCTTC. Residues: CASSDQGRYTF.

Only a few counts were recorded for this clone. V and J are TRBV29-1 and TRBJ2-2; D unresolved. V gave up 7 bases and J gave up 3 bases, with 6 bases separating them. Germline lookup yields CDR1 SQVTM and CDR2 ANQGSEA. The CDR3 sequence is 11 residues long. CDR3 sequence: CSGAHTGELFF. In DNA form, the CDR3 reads TGCAGCGGGGCCCACACCGGGGAGCTGTTTTTT.

The genes are TRBV19 and TRBJ1-1, with 8 bases lining up with TRBD1. This CDR3 contains 15 residues. Trimming took 8 bases from V and 2 from J; bases not matched to a gene: 10. Per the germline V gene, CDR1 is LNHDA and CDR2 is SQIVND (reference sequence). The chain's CDR3 is CASRDRTRSNTEAFF. Written as DNA, the CDR3 is TGTGCCAGTCGGGACAGGACCCGGTCCAACACTGAAGCTTTCTTT.